These 18 T cell receptor beta chains came from one sample sequenced in a study of breast tumors, draining lymph nodes, adjacent tissues. Samples came from axillary lymph nodes draining the breast cancer. TCRdb processed the multiplex PCR reads anew with MiXCR; each CDR3 protein has one entry. The repertoire holds 120,000 to 150,000 distinct CDR3 sequences, with 30% to 35% as singletons. Sequencing used axillary lymph node tissue. These receptors were taken from a female donor with breast cancer. Some clones in this sample may be carry-over from other donors' samples.

This clonotype showed up just a few times. This chain joins TRBV5-1 and TRBJ1-1, with 7 bases matching TRBD1. CDR1 is SGHRS and CDR2 is YFSETQ in the germline V gene. This CDR3 has 13 residues. Germline trimming cut 0 bases from V and 6 bases from J; bases unmatched to any gene: 2. CDR3 in amino acids: CASSLGDSSEAFF. CDR3 bases: TGCGCCAGCAGCTTGGGGGACAGCTCTGAAGCTTTCTTT. Based on the CDR3 plus reference TRBV5-1 and TRBJ1-1, the full variable domain is KAGVTQTPRYLIKTRGQQVTLSCSPISGHRSVSWYQQTPGQGLQFLFEYFSETQRNKGNFPGRFSGRQFSNSRSEMNVSTLELGDSALYLCASSLGDSSEAFFGQGTRLTVV.

This clonotype was observed many times. V usage is TRBV11-3 and J usage is TRBJ2-1; no clear D. The CDR3 length is 13 residues. V lost 0 bases and J lost 9, with 9 bases in between. Looked up from germline, CDR1 is SGHNT and CDR2 is YENEEA. CDR3 DNA: TGTGCCAGCAGCTTAGAGGGGTCGGGTGAGCAGTTCTTC. This translates into CASSLEGSGEQFF.

In the case of this clonotype: A junction end diverges from the germline sequence, so it may reflect a read error. The rearrangement uses TRBV9 and TRBJ2-1; a possible D gene is TRBD1 (5 bases). Germline-derived CDR1 and CDR2 are SGDLS and YYNGEE. CDR3 size: 13 residues. The CDR3 region is CASSVRQPNDESF. CDR3 in DNA: TGTGCCAGCAGCGTAAGACAGCCGAACGACGAGTCCTTC.

The table lists this clonotype with a few counts. A much larger clone differs from this one at a single base, so this may be a read error. J is TRBJ2-2 and V is TRBV6-5; 7 bases agree with TRBD1. CDR3 length equals 15 residues. V shed 5 bases and J 5 bases; nucleotides not matched to a gene: 8. CDR1 MNHEY and CDR2 SVGAGI come from the germline V gene. In nucleotides, the CDR3 is TGTGCCAGCAGTCACGATAGGACAGGTACCGGGGAGCTGTTTTTT. It specifies CASSHDRTGTGELFF.

This clonotype showed up many times. The chain is built from TRBV11-3 and TRBJ2-1; 14 bases agree with TRBD2. CDR1 is SGHNT and CDR2 is YENEEA in the germline V gene. J was trimmed by 4 bases and V by 1 base; bases with no gene match: 6. The CDR3 sequence is 18 residues long. CDR3 in amino acids: CASSLGLAGGPGYNEQFF. CDR3 in DNA: TGTGCCAGCAGCTTAGGACTAGCGGGGGGGCCGGGTTACAATGAGCAGTTCTTC. Full variable domain (remainder filled in from reference TRBV11-3 and TRBJ2-1): EAGVVQSPRYKIIEKKQPVAFWCNPISGHNTLYWYLQNLGQGPELLIRYENEEAVDDSQLPKDRFSAERLKGVDSTLKIQPAELGDSAVYLCASSLGLAGGPGYNEQFFGPGTRLTVL.

The chain employs TRBV5-1 and TRBJ1-5; weak D call: TRBD1 (6 bases). This CDR3 contains 14 residues. Germline CDR1 and CDR2: SGHRS and YFSETQ. V dropped 0 bases and J dropped 5 bases, with 9 bases sitting between them. The CDR3 region is CASSLGGGDQPQHF. CDR3 bases: TGCGCCAGCAGCTTGGGGGGGGGCGATCAGCCCCAGCATTTT.

This clonotype was detected many times. The V gene is TRBV6-2 or TRBV6-3, the J gene TRBJ2-1; 9 bases are a match to TRBD1. Per germline, CDR1 MNHEY and CDR2 SVGEGT. Germline trimming cut 6 bases from V and 7 bases from J; bases unmatched to any gene: 13. This CDR3 comprises 16 residues. The chain's CDR3 is CASSPWTGAKYNEQFF. The CDR3 coding sequence is TGTGCCAGCAGCCCTTGGACAGGGGCGAAGTATAATGAGCAGTTCTTC.

A word on this clonotype: A read error may explain this, as a much larger clone is one base away. Because the CDR3 is missing its conserved closing phenylalanine or tryptophan, this is likely a read error. V gene TRBV19 combines with J gene TRBJ1-6; 9 nucleotides match TRBD1. CDR3 length: 14 amino acids. Germline V gives CDR1 LNHDA, CDR2 SQIVND (reference sequence). CDR3: CAGSRTGANSPLHL. As DNA, the CDR3 is TGTGCCGGTAGTAGGACAGGGGCTAATTCACCCCTCCACCTT.

V usage is TRBV24-1 and J usage is TRBJ1-2; the match to TRBD1 covers 10 bases. The junction had 3 bases not matched to a gene; V was cut back by 3 bases and J by 6 bases. The CDR3 has 14 residues. Germline values: CDR1 KGHDR, CDR2 SFDVKD. The CDR3, as DNA: TGTGCCACCAGTGATCGGACAGGGGGGGATGGCTACACCTTC. Translating gives CATSDRTGGDGYTF.

In its sample, this clonotype was seen many times. The chain combines TRBV12-3 or TRBV12-4 with TRBJ2-3, with D possibly matching TRBD2 (6 bases). The CDR3 sequence is 17 residues long. V lost 6 bases to trimming and J lost 0 bases, with 19 bases between them. CDR3 protein: CASSPSRGGASTDTQYF. The CDR3 bases are TGTGCCAGCAGCCCCTCGCGGGGCGGTGCTAGCACAGATACGCAGTATTTT.

This clonotype was recorded once. V usage is TRBV19 and J usage is TRBJ2-1, with D tentatively TRBD2 (6 bases). Germline CDR1 reads LNHDA; CDR2 reads SQIVND (reference sequence). The CDR3 totals 13 residues. V dropped 5 bases and J dropped 5 bases, with 10 bases sitting between them. CDR3 loop: CASSRGVNNEQFF. CDR3 in DNA: TGTGCCAGTAGTCGCGGGGTTAACAATGAGCAGTTCTTC.

This clonotype was seen ten or more times. A much larger clone lies one base from this, so it may be a read error. The chain recombines TRBV5-6 with TRBJ2-7, with D maybe TRBD1 (5 bases). Germline V gene lookup returns CDR1 SGHDT and CDR2 YYEEEE. V lost 3 bases to trimming and J lost 3 bases, with 10 bases between them. The CDR3 extends over 13 amino acids. This chain's CDR3 is CASSSQANYEQYF. As DNA, the CDR3 is TGTGCCAGCAGCTCACAGGCGAACTACGAGCAGTACTTC. The variable domain in full, with the rest retrieved from reference TRBV5-6 and TRBJ2-7, is DAGVTQSPTHLIKTRGQQVTLRCSPKSGHDTVSWYQQALGQGPQFIFQYYEEEERQRGNFPDRFSGHQFPNYSSELNVNALLLGDSALYLCASSSQANYEQYFGPGTRLTVT.

This clonotype was seen many times. The chain combines TRBV18 with TRBJ1-4, with D tentatively TRBD1 (6 bases). Trimming cost V 1 base and J 6 bases, with 9 bases left between them. CDR1 and CDR2 from the germline V gene are KGHSH and LQKENI. This CDR3 has 14 amino acids. The CDR3 DNA follows: TGTGCCAGCTCACCACAAAACAGGGATGAAAAACTGTTTTTT. Protein product: CASSPQNRDEKLFF.

This clonotype was seen ten or more times. CDR3 loop: CASSLGRGGTQYF. The CDR3 DNA reads as TGTGCCAGCAGTTTGGGCAGGGGGGGGACCCAGTACTTC. The rearrangement links TRBV12-3 or TRBV12-4 to TRBJ2-5, with D perhaps being TRBD1 or TRBD2 (7 bases each). The CDR3 runs 13 residues. The ends were cut back, 3 bases at V and 7 bases at J, with 12 bases in the middle.

The table lists this clonotype with many counts. The genes are TRBV20-1 and TRBJ2-2; D is undetermined. Germline V gene sequence: CDR1 DFQATT, CDR2 SNEGSKA (reference sequence). The V and J ends lost 7 bases and 0 bases respectively, with 21 bases between them. The CDR3 has 17 residues. CDR3 residues: CSVPDPHKPTNTGELFF. For the CDR3, the DNA is TGCAGTGTACCGGACCCTCACAAACCAACGAACACCGGGGAGCTGTTTTTT.

This clonotype was detected ten times or more. The rearrangement uses TRBV9 and TRBJ2-3; D unresolved. CDR3 length: 15 amino acids. Trimming cost V 0 bases and J 4 bases, with 12 bases left between them. CDR1 and CDR2 from the germline V gene are SGDLS and YYNGEE. The CDR3 here is CASSVAVGSPDTQYF. CDR3 DNA: TGTGCCAGCAGCGTAGCGGTGGGCTCTCCAGATACGCAGTATTTT.

This clonotype has just a few counts. V usage is TRBV7-9 and J usage is TRBJ1-1; D possibly corresponds to TRBD1 (5 bases). Between the trimmed V and J ends, which lost 2 bases and 1 base, there was a span of 11 bases. This CDR3 is built from 15 residues. Germline V CDR1 and CDR2: SEHNR, FQNEAQ (reference sequence). The CDR3 is CASSLRQGPNTEAFF. The CDR3 DNA reads as TGTGCCAGCAGCTTACGCCAGGGACCGAACACTGAAGCTTTCTTT.

This clonotype was observed many times. V and J are TRBV18 and TRBJ2-1; 7 nucleotides line up with TRBD1. The CDR3 has 15 residues. Per germline, CDR1 KGHSH and CDR2 LQKENI. J gave up 8 bases and V 2 bases, and 9 bases lay outside the gene matches. The CDR3 DNA is TGTGCCAGCTCACCATCTGCGACAGGGCGTCATGAGCAGTTCTTC. It specifies CASSPSATGRHEQFF.